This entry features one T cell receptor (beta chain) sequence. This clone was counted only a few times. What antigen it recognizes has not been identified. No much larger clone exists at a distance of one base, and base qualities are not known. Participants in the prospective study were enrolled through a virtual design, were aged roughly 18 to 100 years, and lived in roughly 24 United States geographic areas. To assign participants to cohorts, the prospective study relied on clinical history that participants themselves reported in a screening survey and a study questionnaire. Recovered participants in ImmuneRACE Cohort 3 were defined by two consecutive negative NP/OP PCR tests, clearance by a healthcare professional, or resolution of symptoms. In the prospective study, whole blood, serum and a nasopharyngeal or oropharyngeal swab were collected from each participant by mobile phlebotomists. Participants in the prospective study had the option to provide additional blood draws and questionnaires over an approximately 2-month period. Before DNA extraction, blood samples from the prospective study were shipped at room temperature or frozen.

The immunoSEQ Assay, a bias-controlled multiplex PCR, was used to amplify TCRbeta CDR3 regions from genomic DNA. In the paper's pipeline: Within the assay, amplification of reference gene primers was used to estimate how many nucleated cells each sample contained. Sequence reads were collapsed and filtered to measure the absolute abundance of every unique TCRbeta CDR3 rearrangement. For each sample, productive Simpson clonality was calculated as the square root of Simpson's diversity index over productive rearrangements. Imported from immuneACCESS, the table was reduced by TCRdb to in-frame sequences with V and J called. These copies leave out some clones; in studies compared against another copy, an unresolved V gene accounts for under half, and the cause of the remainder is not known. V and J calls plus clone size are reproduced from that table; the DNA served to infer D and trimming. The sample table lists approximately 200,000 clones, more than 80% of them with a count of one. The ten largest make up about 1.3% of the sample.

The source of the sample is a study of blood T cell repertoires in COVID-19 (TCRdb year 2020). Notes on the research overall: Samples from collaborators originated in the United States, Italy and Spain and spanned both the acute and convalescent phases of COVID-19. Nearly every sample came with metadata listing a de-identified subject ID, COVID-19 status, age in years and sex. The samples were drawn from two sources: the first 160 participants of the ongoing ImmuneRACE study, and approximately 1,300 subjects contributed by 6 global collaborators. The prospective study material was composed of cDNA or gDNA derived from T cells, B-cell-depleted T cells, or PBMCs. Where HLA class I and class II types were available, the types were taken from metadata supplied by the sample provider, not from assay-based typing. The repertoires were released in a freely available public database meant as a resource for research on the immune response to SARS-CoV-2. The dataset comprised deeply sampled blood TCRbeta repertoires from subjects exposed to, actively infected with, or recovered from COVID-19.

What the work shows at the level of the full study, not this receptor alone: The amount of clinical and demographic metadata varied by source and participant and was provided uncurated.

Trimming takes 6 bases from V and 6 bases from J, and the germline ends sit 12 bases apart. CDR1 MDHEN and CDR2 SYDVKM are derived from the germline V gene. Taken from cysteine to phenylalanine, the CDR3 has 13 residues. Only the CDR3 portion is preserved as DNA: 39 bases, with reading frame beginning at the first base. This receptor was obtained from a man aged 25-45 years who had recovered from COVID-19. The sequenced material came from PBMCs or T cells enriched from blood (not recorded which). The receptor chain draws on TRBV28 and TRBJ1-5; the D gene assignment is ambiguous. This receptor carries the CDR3 CASSRPPGQPQHF. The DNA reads TGTGCCAGCAGCCGTCCTCCGGGTCAGCCCCAGCATTTT.